The source of this TCR beta chain is a study of blood T cell repertoires in COVID-19. Across the whole study: The study drew acute and convalescent COVID-19 samples from the United States, Italy and Spain. The cDNA or gDNA used as material had been derived from T cells, B-cell-depleted T cells, or PBMCs.

With V trimmed by 5 bases and J by 5 bases, 8 bases remained unmatched. This CDR3 has 14 amino acids. The germline CDR1 and CDR2 sequences are MNHEY and SMNVEV (reference sequence). In the authors' workflow: Researchers report that nucleated cell counts were estimated from reference gene primer amplification. Assay used: immunoSEQ multiplex PCR; TCRdb lists only in-frame clones, some missing. Clone size and the V and J calls come from that table; the DNA yielded D and trimming. The data hold about 100,000 clones, with around four fifths observed a single time. The material sequenced was peripheral blood. The V gene is TRBV27, the J gene TRBJ1-1, with TRBD1 matching 7 bases. The sequence came from a man aged 70-80 years with active or convalescent COVID-19. The DNA of the CDR3 is TGTGCCAGCAGTACGACAGGGCCAGGGACTGAAGCTTTCTTT. It yields the protein CASSTTGPGTEAFF.